Listed here are 15 T cell receptor beta chains from one sample, sequenced in a study of blood T cells in healthy people across ages. The use of a sample-barcoded 5' primer and a J-beta primer mix characterized a second PCR of roughly 6 to 12 cycles. TCRdb processed the 5' RACE reads anew with MiXCR; each CDR3 protein has one entry. The data hold hundreds of thousands of distinct CDR3 sequences, with around 45% observed a single time. What was sequenced was blood. The receptors stem from a woman aged 60-70 years in good health.

This clonotype was counted many times. J is TRBJ1-2 and V is TRBV25-1; D gene uncertain. The CDR3 has 13 residues. CDR1 is MGHDK and CDR2 is SYGVNS in the germline V gene. Trimming took 1 base from V and 6 from J, leaving 9 bases between them. The CDR3 DNA reads TGTGCCAGCAGTGAATTTGGGTGGGATGGCTACACCTTC. It specifies CASSEFGWDGYTF.

The V and J genes are TRBV5-1 and TRBJ1-1; 7 nucleotides match TRBD1. After removal of 0 bases from V and 0 bases from J, the junction contained 5 bases not matched to a gene. The CDR3 is made up of 16 amino acids. The germline V gene has CDR1 SGHRS and CDR2 YFSETQ. Here the CDR3 reads CASSLEVGGLNTEAFF. For the CDR3, the DNA is TGCGCCAGCAGCTTGGAGGTAGGGGGCCTGAACACTGAAGCTTTCTTT.

This chain connects TRBV6-2 or TRBV6-3 to TRBJ2-1, with TRBD2 as a possible D gene (6 bases). Germline V lookup: CDR1 MNHEY, CDR2 SVGEGT. There are 15 residues in the CDR3. Deletions cut 3 bases from V and 4 bases from J, with 13 bases between. The chain's CDR3 is CASSYGGSGYNEQFF. CDR3 bases: TGTGCCAGCAGTTATGGAGGGAGCGGATACAATGAGCAGTTCTTC.

The table lists this clonotype with many counts. The chain has TRBV20-1 and TRBJ2-6; unclear D gene. V was clipped by 6 bases and J by 0 bases, with 15 bases between them. Germline lookup yields CDR1 DFQATT and CDR2 SNEGSKA (reference sequence). The CDR3 is made up of 16 amino acids. CDR3: CSASTVISSGANVLTF. In DNA, the CDR3 is TGCAGTGCCAGTACAGTGATTAGCTCTGGGGCCAACGTCCTGACTTTC.

This clonotype was seen a few times. The J gene is TRBJ2-1, the V gene TRBV10-3, with 9 positions matching TRBD2. CDR1 and CDR2 from the germline V gene are ENHRY and SYGVKD. This CDR3 spans 15 amino acids. Trimming cost V 6 bases and J 4 bases; bases outside gene matches: 7. CDR3 amino acids: CAISPTSGNYNEQFF. Here the CDR3 DNA reads TGTGCCATCAGCCCGACTAGCGGTAATTACAATGAGCAGTTCTTC.

The rearrangement uses TRBV3-1 and TRBJ1-2; tentative D call: TRBD1 (6 bases). This CDR3 has 16 amino acids. Trimming took 1 base from V and 0 from J, leaving 12 bases between them. Germline V gene lookup returns CDR1 LGHDT and CDR2 YNNKEL (reference sequence). The CDR3 loop reads CASSQAQGYTNYGYTF. The CDR3 coding sequence is TGTGCCAGCAGCCAAGCGCAGGGGTACACTAACTATGGCTACACCTTC. The variable domain in full, completed from reference TRBV3-1 and TRBJ1-2, reads DTAVSQTPKYLVTQMGNDKSIKCEQNLGHDTMYWYKQDSKKFLKIMFSYNNKELIINETVPNRFSPKSPDKAHLNLHINSLELGDSAVYFCASSQAQGYTNYGYTFGSGTRLTVV.

The chain employs TRBV4-1 and TRBJ2-1; TRBD2 might be the D (6 bases). Germline-derived CDR1 and CDR2 are MGHRA and YSYEKL. The CDR3 runs 15 residues. The V and J ends lost 4 bases and 0 bases respectively, with 10 bases between them. CDR3 coding DNA: TGCGCCAGCAGCCGAGGCGGGATCTCCTACAATGAGCAGTTCTTC. Translation: CASSRGGISYNEQFF.

The chain couples TRBV5-1 to TRBJ2-1; no reliable D call. The V and J ends lost 4 bases and 2 bases respectively, with 13 bases between them. Germline CDR1 reads SGHRS; CDR2 reads YFSETQ. This CDR3 is 15 amino acids long. CDR3 nucleotides: TGCGCCAGCAGCGACCCTGGGATTACCTACAATGAGCAGTTCTTC. This sequence encodes CASSDPGITYNEQFF.

The V call is TRBV5-1, the J call TRBJ2-5; TRBD2 agrees at 7 bases. J lost 3 bases, V lost 1 base, and 6 bases had no gene match. The germline V gene has CDR1 SGHRS and CDR2 YFSETQ. This CDR3 region has 15 residues. The CDR3 DNA sequence: TGCGCCAGCAGCTTGACGCTTGCGGGAGAAGAGACCCAGTACTTC. Residues: CASSLTLAGEETQYF.

The CDR3 is CASSEHWSPDAGTDTQYF. The CDR3 coding sequence is TGTGCCAGCAGTGAACATTGGTCTCCCGACGCTGGCACAGATACGCAGTATTTT. The chain links TRBV6-1 to TRBJ2-3; D is undetermined. CDR3 length: 18 amino acids. V was clipped by 2 bases and J by 1 base, with 19 bases between them. Looked up from germline, CDR1 is MNHNS and CDR2 is SASEGT.

The chain couples TRBV5-1 to TRBJ1-4; 8 positions agree with TRBD1. The V gene's germline CDR1 is SGHRS and CDR2 YFSETQ. With 4 bases clipped from V and 6 bases from J, the junction kept 5 bases outside the gene matches. The CDR3 covers 14 residues. CDR3 amino acids: CASSTGTGDEKLFF. The CDR3 DNA follows: TGCGCCAGCAGCACCGGGACAGGAGATGAAAAACTGTTTTTT.

The V call is TRBV7-3, the J call TRBJ2-7; D is unclear. The CDR3 runs 12 residues. V was clipped by 2 bases and J by 7 bases, with 9 bases between them. Germline assignment: CDR1 SGHTA and CDR2 FQGTGA. The CDR3 sequence is CASSLYGREQYF. CDR3 in DNA: TGTGCCAGCAGCTTATACGGTCGAGAGCAGTACTTC.

This clonotype turned up a few times. This rearrangement joins TRBV20-1 to TRBJ1-6, with 9 bases fitting TRBD1. This CDR3 spans 14 amino acids. From germline, CDR1 is DFQATT and CDR2 SNEGSKA (reference sequence). The V segment lost 2 bases and the J segment 5 bases; nucleotides outside the gene matches: 1. This chain's CDR3 is CSARRTGDNSPLHF. The CDR3 bases are TGCAGTGCTAGAAGGACAGGGGATAATTCACCCCTCCACTTT.

The chain recombines TRBV7-2 with TRBJ1-2; no definite D call. This CDR3 region has 15 residues. The germline V gene encodes CDR1 SGHTA and CDR2 FQGNSA. Trimming stripped 1 base from V and 0 bases from J, with 9 bases between. The CDR3 DNA sequence: TGTGCCAGCAGCTTAGTACCAGATTCTAACTATGGCTACACCTTC. As protein: CASSLVPDSNYGYTF.

V gene TRBV29-1 combines with J gene TRBJ1-3, with 7 bases lining up with TRBD1. Germline V gene sequence: CDR1 SQVTM, CDR2 ANQGSEA. V trimming: 7 bases; J trimming: 8 bases; junction bases outside the gene matches: 5. The CDR3 runs to 11 residues. The CDR3 DNA reads as TGCAGCGCGAGACAGGGAGACACCATATATTTT. Its translation is CSARQGDTIYF.